This T cell receptor (beta chain) was captured in a study of cytomegalovirus exposure and HLA in healthy donors. Notes on the study in general: Among the most significant clusters, several appeared linked to common viral pathogens in a later analysis.

The PCR used 60 Vbeta and 13 Jbeta primers. Produced via immunoSEQ multiplex PCR; TCRdb's table is partial and in-frame only. The table lists about 150,000 clones, approximately 80% of them singletons. Germline V CDR1 and CDR2: SGDLS, YYNGEE. V gave up 3 bases and J gave up 7 bases, with 13 bases separating them. The CDR3 is 13 residues long. Remarks on this clone: What it recognizes is unknown.

The TCR comes from a woman aged 18-30 years in good health and CMV-seronegative. This chain connects TRBV9 to TRBJ1-2; tentatively, D is TRBD1 (6 bases). What was sequenced was PBMCs. CDR3: CASSGGGRGGYTF. CDR3 sequence (DNA): TGTGCCAGCAGCGGGGGGGGGCGGGGTGGCTACACCTTC.